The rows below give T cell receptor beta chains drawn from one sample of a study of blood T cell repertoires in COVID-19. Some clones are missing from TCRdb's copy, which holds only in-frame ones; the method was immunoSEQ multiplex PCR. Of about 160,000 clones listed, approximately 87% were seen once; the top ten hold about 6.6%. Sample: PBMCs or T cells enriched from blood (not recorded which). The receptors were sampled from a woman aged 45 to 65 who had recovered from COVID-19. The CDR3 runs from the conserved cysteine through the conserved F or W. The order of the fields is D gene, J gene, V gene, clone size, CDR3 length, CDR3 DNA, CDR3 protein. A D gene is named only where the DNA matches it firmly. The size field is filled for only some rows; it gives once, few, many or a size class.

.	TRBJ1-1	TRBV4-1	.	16	TGCGCCAGCAGCCAAGAAAGGACACAGGGTTTCACTGAAGCTTTCTTT	CASSQERTQGFTEAFF
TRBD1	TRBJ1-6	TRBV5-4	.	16	TGTGCCAGCAGCTTGGTCAGGGGGCGTCCCGATTCACCCCTCCACTTT	CASSLVRGRPDSPLHF
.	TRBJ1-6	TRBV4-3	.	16	TGCGCCAGCAGATGGGCGACGGCTTCCTATAATTCACCCCTCCACTTT	CASRWATASYNSPLHF
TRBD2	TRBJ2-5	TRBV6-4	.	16	TGTGCCAGCAGTAGTTCCTGGCGGGGGTGCCAAGAGACCCAGTACTTC	CASSSSWRGCQETQYF
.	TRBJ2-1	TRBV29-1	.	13	TGCAGCGTTGAAGATGATCGGGGGAATGAGCAGTTCTTC	CSVEDDRGNEQFF
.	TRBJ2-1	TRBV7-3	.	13	TGTGCCAGCAGCCTACAGGGATCCAATGAGCAGTTCTTC	CASSLQGSNEQFF
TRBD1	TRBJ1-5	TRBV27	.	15	TGTGCCAGCAGTCTGGACAGGGCCTTTAATCAGCCCCAGCATTTT	CASSLDRAFNQPQHF
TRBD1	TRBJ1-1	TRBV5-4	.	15	TGTGCCAGCAGCAAAGGCCCGGGACAGTCCACTGAAGCTTTCTTT	CASSKGPGQSTEAFF
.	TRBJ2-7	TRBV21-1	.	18	TGTGCCAGCAGCCCCCATGGCCCCCTAGTGGTTCCTCCCTACGAGCAGTACTTC	CASSPHGPLVVPPYEQYF
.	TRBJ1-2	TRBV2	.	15	TGTGCCAGCAGTGAAGGGGCCGGGGGGAACTATGGCTACACCTTC	CASSEGAGGNYGYTF
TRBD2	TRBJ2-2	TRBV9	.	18	TGTGCCAGCAGCGTCCACCTCAGGACTAGCGGGGGCACCGGGGAGCTGTTTTTT	CASSVHLRTSGGTGELFF
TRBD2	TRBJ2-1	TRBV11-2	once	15	TGTGCCAGCAGCCCAATAGCGGGGGGGTTGAATGAGCAGTTCTTC	CASSPIAGGLNEQFF
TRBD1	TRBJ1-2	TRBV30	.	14	TGTGCCTGGAGTGTGAATGGACAGGGGTATGGCTACACCTTC	CAWSVNGQGYGYTF
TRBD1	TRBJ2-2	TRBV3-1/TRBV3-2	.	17	TGTGCCAGCAGCAACGGGGGACAGGGGGCGCAGGCCGGGGAGCTGTTTTTT	CASSNGGQGAQAGELFF
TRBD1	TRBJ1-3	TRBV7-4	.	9	TGTGCCAGCCGGAGGGACAGCCCTTTT	CASRRDSPF
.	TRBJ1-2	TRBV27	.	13	TGTGCCAGCAGTCGGGCAGACAGCTATGGCTACACCTTC	CASSRADSYGYTF
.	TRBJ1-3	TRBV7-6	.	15	TGTGCCAGCAGCTTAGCGCCACAGGTTGGAAACACCATATATTTT	CASSLAPQVGNTIYF
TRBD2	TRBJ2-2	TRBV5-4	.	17	TGTGCCAGCAGCTTGGAGCTAGCGGGGGGCGAAACCGGGGAGCTGTTTTTT	CASSLELAGGETGELFF
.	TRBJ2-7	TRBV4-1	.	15	TGCGCCAGCAGCCAAGAAAGGACAGCTACCTACGAGCAGTACTTC	CASSQERTATYEQYF
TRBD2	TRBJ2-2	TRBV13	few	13	TGTGCCAGCAGCTTGCGGGAGACCGGGGAGCTGTTTTTT	CASSLRETGELFF
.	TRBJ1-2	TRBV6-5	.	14	TGTGCCAGCGGACCGCAGGGCGCCACTGATGGCTACACCTTC	CASGPQGATDGYTF
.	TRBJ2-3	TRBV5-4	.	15	TGTGCCAGCAGCTTGAGTTGGGCTAGCACAGATACGCAGTATTTT	CASSLSWASTDTQYF
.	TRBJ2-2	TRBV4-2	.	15	TGTGCCAGCAGGGAGACTCACAGGTCAGCCGGGGAGCTGTTTTTT	CASRETHRSAGELFF
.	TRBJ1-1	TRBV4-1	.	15	TGCGCCAGCAGCCAACCAGGACAGAAGAACACTGAAGCTTTCTTT	CASSQPGQKNTEAFF
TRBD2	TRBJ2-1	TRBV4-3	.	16	TGCGCCAGCAGCCAAGAACTAGCGGGGATCTACAATGAGCAGTTCTTC	CASSQELAGIYNEQFF
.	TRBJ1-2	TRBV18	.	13	TGTGCCAGCTCACCAGGGGCAAATTATGGCTACACCTTC	CASSPGANYGYTF
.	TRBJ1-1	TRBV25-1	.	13	TGTGCCAGCAGTGCTCAGGGGCGGGCTGAAGCTTTCTTT	CASSAQGRAEAFF
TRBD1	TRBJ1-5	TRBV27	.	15	TGTGCCAGCAGCCCCGACAGGGGTAGCAATCAGCCCCAGCATTTT	CASSPDRGSNQPQHF
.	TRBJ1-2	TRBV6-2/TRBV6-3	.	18	TGTGCCAGCAGCCTCTCCATACAGGGAATGAAGGCTAACTATGGCTACACCTTC	CASSLSIQGMKANYGYTF
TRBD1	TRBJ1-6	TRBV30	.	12	TGTGCCTGGAGTAAACAGGGGTCACCCCTCCACTTT	CAWSKQGSPLHF
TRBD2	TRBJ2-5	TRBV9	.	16	TGTGCCAGCAGCGCTACTAGCGGGGGGTCCCAAGAGACCCAGTACTTC	CASSATSGGSQETQYF
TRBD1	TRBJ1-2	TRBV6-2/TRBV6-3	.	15	TGTGCCAGCAGTTACGGAGGACAGGGAGACTATGGCTACACCTTC	CASSYGGQGDYGYTF
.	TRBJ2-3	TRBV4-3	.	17	TGCGCCAGCAGCCAAGAGGAAAGGCTAGTCCTCACAGATACGCAGTATTTT	CASSQEERLVLTDTQYF
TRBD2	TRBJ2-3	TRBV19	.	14	TGTGCCAGTAGCATTAGCGGGGTGACAGATACGCAGTATTTT	CASSISGVTDTQYF
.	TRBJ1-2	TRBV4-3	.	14	TGCGCCAGCAGCCAAGATCTCCAGTCCTATGGCTACACCTTC	CASSQDLQSYGYTF
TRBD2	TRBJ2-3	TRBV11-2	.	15	TGTGCCAGCAGCCTAGCGGGGGACCACAGAGATACGCAGTATTTT	CASSLAGDHRDTQYF
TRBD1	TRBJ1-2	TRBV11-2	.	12	TGTGCCAGCAGCGATCAGGGGGGTGGCTACACCTTC	CASSDQGGGYTF
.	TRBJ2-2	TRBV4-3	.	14	TGCGCCAGCAGCCGGGGGGTAAGCACCGGGGAGCTGTTTTTT	CASSRGVSTGELFF
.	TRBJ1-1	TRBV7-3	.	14	TGTGCCAGCAGCTTAGGTTCCGGGGGTAGGGGAGCTTTCTTT	CASSLGSGGRGAFF
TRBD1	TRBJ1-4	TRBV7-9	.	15	TGTGCCGGGACAGGGCCACGGGGGGTCGATGAAAAACTGTTTTTT	CAGTGPRGVDEKLFF
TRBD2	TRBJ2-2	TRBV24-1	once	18	TGTGCCACCAGTGCTCCTCCCGGGACTAACCTGAACACCGGGGAGCTGTTTTTT	CATSAPPGTNLNTGELFF
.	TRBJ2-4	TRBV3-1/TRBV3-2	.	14	TGTGCCAGCAGCCAAAACGGGGACAAGGGCATTCAGTACTTC	CASSQNGDKGIQYF
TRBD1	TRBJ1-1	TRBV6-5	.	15	TGTGCCAGCACACAGGGGCCCTCTTTGAACACTGAAGCTTTCTTT	CASTQGPSLNTEAFF
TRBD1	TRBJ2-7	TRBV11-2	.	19	TGTGCCAGCAGCGCTAGACCCCGGGACAGGGGCTTCAACTCCTACGAGCAGTACTTC	CASSARPRDRGFNSYEQYF
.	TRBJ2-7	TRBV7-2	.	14	TGTGCCAGCAGCTTAGCACAGGGGAGCGGGGAGCAGTACTTC	CASSLAQGSGEQYF
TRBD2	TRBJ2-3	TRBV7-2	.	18	TGTGCCAGCAGCTTTTTCTCTCTGACTAGCGGGGGGTCAGATACGCAGTATTTT	CASSFFSLTSGGSDTQYF
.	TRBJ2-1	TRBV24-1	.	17	TGTGCCACCAGTGATGGGACCACGGGACTCTCCTACAATGAGCAGTTCTTC	CATSDGTTGLSYNEQFF
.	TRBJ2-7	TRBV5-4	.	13	TGTGCCAGCAGCTTGTTGGTATCAGGCGAGCAGTACTTC	CASSLLVSGEQYF
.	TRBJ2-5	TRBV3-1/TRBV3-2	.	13	TGTGCCAGCAGACGGGGGGCCCAAGAGACCCAGTACTTC	CASRRGAQETQYF
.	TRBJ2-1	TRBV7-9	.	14	TGTGCCAGCAGCCAACTCGGCTCCTACAATGAGCAGTTCTTC	CASSQLGSYNEQFF